Each of the 12 T cell receptor beta chains below was sequenced from the same sample in a study of blood T cells in healthy people across ages. It was with a sample-barcoded 5' primer and a J-beta primer mix that a second PCR of roughly 6 to 11 cycles was run. TCRdb independently ran MiXCR on the 5' RACE reads; one entry per CDR3 protein. The sample shows around 1,800,000 distinct CDR3 sequences, around 42% of them seen only once. Specimen: blood. Source of these receptors: a human donor in good health.

The sample holds a few counts of this clonotype. This chain connects TRBV18 to TRBJ1-2; D gene unclear. Germline V gene sequence: CDR1 KGHSH, CDR2 LQKENI. Trimming took 3 bases from V and 0 from J, leaving 8 bases between them. This CDR3 contains 14 residues. For the CDR3, the DNA is TGTGCCAGCTCACCTACAGATACTAACTATGGCTACACCTTC. The encoded protein is CASSPTDTNYGYTF. Variable domain in full (rest from reference TRBV18 and TRBJ1-2): NAGVMQNPRHLVRRRGQEARLRCSPMKGHSHVYWYRQLPEEGLKFMVYLQKENIIDESGMPKERFSAEFPKEGPSILRIQQVVRGDSAAYFCASSPTDTNYGYTFGSGTRLTVV.

In this sample, this clonotype turned up a few times. The rearrangement links TRBV29-1 to TRBJ1-1; TRBD1 agrees at 7 bases. The length of the CDR3 is 12 residues. After removal of 6 bases from V and 6 bases from J, the junction contained 7 bases not matched to a gene. Germline CDR1 reads SQVTM; CDR2 reads ANQGSEA. CDR3 protein: CSVYDRVAEAFF. CDR3 in DNA: TGCAGCGTCTATGACAGGGTCGCTGAAGCTTTCTTT.

The CDR3 DNA reads TGCGCCAGCGCCACCGGACTGGACGCAGATACGCAGTATTTT. Translated, it gives CASATGLDADTQYF. This chain links TRBV4-3 with TRBJ2-3, with D maybe TRBD2 (5 bases). From germline, CDR1 is LGHNA and CDR2 YSLEER. Trimming pared 8 bases from V and 4 bases from J, leaving 16 bases between. CDR3 size: 14 residues.

The chain employs TRBV24-1 and TRBJ2-3; weak D call: TRBD1 (5 bases). V was shortened by 4 bases and J by 6 bases, with 16 bases between the two germline ends. Germline loops: CDR1 KGHDR, CDR2 SFDVKD. CDR3 length: 15 amino acids. The DNA for the CDR3 is TGTGCCACCAGTGACCCCCTGGGGCCTGGCGATACGCAGTATTTT. This translates into CATSDPLGPGDTQYF.

The chain is built from TRBV5-1 and TRBJ1-2; D is unclear. CDR3 length: 14 residues. In germline, CDR1 is SGHRS, CDR2 YFSETQ. V was trimmed by 1 base and J by 6 bases, leaving 13 bases between them. CDR3 bases: TGCGCCAGCAGCTTGTTCATGAGCGAAAATGGCTACACCTTC. It specifies CASSLFMSENGYTF. The full variable domain, completed using reference TRBV5-1 and TRBJ1-2, is KAGVTQTPRYLIKTRGQQVTLSCSPISGHRSVSWYQQTPGQGLQFLFEYFSETQRNKGNFPGRFSGRQFSNSRSEMNVSTLELGDSALYLCASSLFMSENGYTFGSGTRLTVV.

The rearrangement links TRBV7-2 to TRBJ1-5; perhaps TRBD1 as D (5 bases). V gave up 4 bases and J gave up 5 bases, with 12 bases separating them. Germline CDR1 reads SGHTA; CDR2 reads FQGNSA. The CDR3 has 14 amino acids. This CDR3 reads CASSSRMGDQPQHF. The CDR3 bases are TGTGCCAGCAGCTCGCGTATGGGGGATCAGCCCCAGCATTTT.

Ten or more counts support this clonotype. The chain uses TRBV5-1 and TRBJ1-1; TRBD1 agrees at 7 bases. Trimming removed 0 bases from V and 5 bases from J; junction bases left unmatched: 4. This CDR3 comprises 14 residues. Germline values: CDR1 SGHRS, CDR2 YFSETQ. DNA of the CDR3: TGCGCCAGCAGCTTGGGACAGGGATGGACTGAAGCTTTCTTT. Translation: CASSLGQGWTEAFF.

The chain recombines TRBV4-3 with TRBJ2-1; 8 positions agree with TRBD2. The length of the CDR3 is 17 residues. Unmatched junction bases numbered 10, after V lost 4 bases and J lost 2 bases. The V gene's germline CDR1 is LGHNA and CDR2 YSLEER. The DNA of the CDR3 is TGCGCCAGCAGCCCCGATTTTAGCGGGGCGACCTACAATGAGCAGTTCTTC. Its protein product is CASSPDFSGATYNEQFF.

The sample holds a few counts of this clonotype. The chain combines TRBV12-3 or TRBV12-4 with TRBJ2-5, with 11 bases lining up with TRBD2. The CDR3 spans 17 residues. With 3 bases clipped from V and 2 bases from J, the junction kept 8 bases outside the gene matches. In nucleotides, the CDR3 is TGTGCCAGCAGTTTGGGGGCTAGCGGGGGGCCTCAAGAGACCCAGTACTTC. The encoded protein is CASSLGASGGPQETQYF.

The chain carries TRBV12-3 or TRBV12-4 and TRBJ2-5; D may be TRBD1 (6 bases). Trimming left V 6 bases short and J 2 bases short, with 22 bases between. The CDR3 spans 17 residues. As DNA, the CDR3 is TGTGCCAGCAGCCCGGGCCTCAAGGGGGTTTGGCAAGAGACCCAGTACTTC. Amino acid sequence: CASSPGLKGVWQETQYF.

In its sample, this clonotype was seen a few times. V is TRBV2 and J is TRBJ2-3, with TRBD2 identical over 7 bases. There are 15 residues in the CDR3. V shed 5 bases, J shed 6 bases, and the junction held 11 bases outside the gene matches. CDR1 and CDR2 (germline): SNHLY, FYNNEI. The CDR3 here is CASSQPLAHSDTQYF. The CDR3, as DNA: TGTGCCAGCAGTCAACCACTAGCGCATTCGGATACGCAGTATTTT.

The gene calls are TRBV28 and TRBJ1-1; D gene ambiguous. The V end was cut by 2 bases, the J end by 2 bases, with 9 bases between. Germline CDR1 and CDR2: MDHEN and SYDVKM. The CDR3 sequence is 14 residues long. The DNA of the CDR3 is TGTGCCAGCAGTTTAGAGCAGATTAACACTGAAGCTTTCTTT. Translation: CASSLEQINTEAFF.